A single sample is the source of the 14 T cell receptor beta chains below, sequenced in a study of blood T cell repertoires in COVID-19. Sequencing was performed with immunoSEQ multiplex PCR; in TCRdb, only in-frame clones are kept and a portion is missing. The repertoire consists of roughly 390,000 clones, with over 75% occurring once and the leading ten covering over 9.5%. Sequencing input: peripheral blood. Source of these receptors: a woman in her twenties or thirties with COVID-19, enrolled during active disease.

The chain links TRBV7-9 to TRBJ2-7, with 11 bases fitting TRBD1. Germline V gene lookup returns CDR1 SEHNR and CDR2 FQNEAQ (reference sequence). The CDR3 consists of 15 residues. The ends lost 2 bases at V and 5 bases at J; junction bases unmatched: 5. CDR3: CASSLWPGQGDEQYF. The CDR3 DNA reads TGTGCCAGCAGCTTATGGCCGGGACAGGGGGACGAGCAGTACTTC.

The chain has TRBV5-1 and TRBJ2-7, with D uncertain. V lost 4 bases and J lost 2, with 7 bases in between. The V gene's germline CDR1 is SGHRS and CDR2 YFSETQ. This CDR3 spans 12 amino acids. The DNA for the CDR3 is TGCGCCAGCAGCCTAGGAACCTACGAGCAGTACTTC. Translation gives CASSLGTYEQYF.

The J gene is TRBJ2-1, the V gene TRBV4-1; 7 positions agree with TRBD2. Per the germline V gene, CDR1 is MGHRA and CDR2 is YSYEKL. Trimming took 4 bases from V and 0 from J; bases not matched to a gene: 3. The CDR3 loop spans 15 amino acids. CDR3 region: CASSPWTSSYNEQFF. The CDR3 nucleotides read TGCGCCAGCAGCCCCTGGACTAGCTCCTACAATGAGCAGTTCTTC.

The chain joins TRBV5-1 to TRBJ2-5; D gene uncertain. This CDR3 comprises 12 residues. The V and J ends lost 0 bases and 7 bases respectively, with 7 bases between them. The germline CDR1 and CDR2 sequences are SGHRS and YFSETQ. The CDR3 sequence: CASSLDGGTQYF. The CDR3 DNA reads TGCGCCAGCAGCTTGGATGGCGGGACCCAGTACTTC.

This clone was detected only a few times. The chain joins TRBV2 to TRBJ1-4, with 8 bases that match TRBD1. Trimming removed 6 bases from V and 5 bases from J; junction bases left unmatched: 5. The CDR3 runs to 14 residues. The germline CDR1 and CDR2 sequences are SNHLY and FYNNEI. The CDR3 DNA sequence: TGTGCCAGCAGGGAACAGGGGGAGAATGAAAAACTGTTTTTT. Translating gives CASREQGENEKLFF.

The chain couples TRBV12-3 or TRBV12-4 to TRBJ1-1; D ambiguous. Trimming took off 6 bases at V and 3 bases at J, with 11 bases between the two ends. The CDR3 spans 13 residues. The CDR3 bases are TGTGCCAGCAGGGAAACAGTGGACACTGAAGCTTTCTTT. Translation: CASRETVDTEAFF.

This CDR3 reads CASSESSAGAPTQYF. The CDR3 DNA is TGTGCCAGCAGCGAGTCATCGGCGGGAGCCCCAACGCAGTATTTT. The chain has TRBV9 and TRBJ2-3; 7 bases map to TRBD2. J was trimmed by 9 bases and V by 3 bases; bases with no gene match: 13. Looked up from germline, CDR1 is SGDLS and CDR2 is YYNGEE. The CDR3 extends over 15 amino acids.

J is TRBJ2-4 and V is TRBV30, with D perhaps TRBD2 (6 bases). V was cut by 3 bases and J by 7 bases, with 10 bases left in between. Per the germline V gene, CDR1 is GTSNPN and CDR2 is SVGIG (reference sequence). This CDR3 region has 12 residues. The CDR3 nucleotides are TGTGCCTGGAGCATTGGGAGGAACATTCAGTACTTC. The encoded protein is CAWSIGRNIQYF.

The chain combines TRBV10-3 with TRBJ2-1; the match to TRBD2 covers 9 bases. J gave up 7 bases and V 5 bases, and 9 bases lay outside the gene matches. Germline assignment: CDR1 ENHRY and CDR2 SYGVKD. CDR3 length: 15 amino acids. CDR3: CAISPISGRGNEQFF. CDR3 coding DNA: TGTGCCATCAGTCCTATTAGCGGGAGAGGTAATGAGCAGTTCTTC.

On this clone itself: Within the sample, other DNA sequences also encode this same CDR3. The V and J genes are TRBV5-1 and TRBJ1-6, with D possibly TRBD1 on 6 matching bases. Germline assignment: CDR1 SGHRS and CDR2 YFSETQ. This CDR3 comprises 13 residues. V dropped 0 bases and J dropped 10 bases, with 8 bases sitting between them. The CDR3 DNA follows: TGCGCCAGCAGCTTGGACAGGGTGTCACCCCTCCACTTT. Protein: CASSLDRVSPLHF.

The chain carries TRBV5-6 and TRBJ2-2, with 8 bases aligning to TRBD1. The germline CDR1 and CDR2 sequences are SGHDT and YYEEEE. V lost 4 bases to trimming and J lost 3 bases; unmatched junction nucleotides: 8. The CDR3 has 16 residues. The CDR3 here is CASSPNTGGDTGELFF. Here the CDR3 DNA reads TGTGCCAGCAGCCCGAACACAGGGGGTGACACCGGGGAGCTGTTTTTT. Full variable domain (missing parts from reference TRBV5-6 and TRBJ2-2): DAGVTQSPTHLIKTRGQQVTLRCSPKSGHDTVSWYQQALGQGPQFIFQYYEEEERQRGNFPDRFSGHQFPNYSSELNVNALLLGDSALYLCASSPNTGGDTGELFFGEGSRLTVL.

The V call is TRBV5-1, the J call TRBJ2-1, with 10 bases matching TRBD1. CDR3 length: 15 amino acids. With V trimmed by 5 bases and J by 4 bases, 6 bases remained unmatched. Germline V CDR1 and CDR2: SGHRS, YFSETQ. As DNA, the CDR3 is TGCGCCAGCAGTACGGGACAGGGGCCGTACAATGAGCAGTTCTTC. Its protein product is CASSTGQGPYNEQFF.

This clone showed up just once. The chain joins TRBV9 to TRBJ1-2; D remains ambiguous. V lost 3 bases and J lost 4, with 13 bases in between. Germline V gene lookup returns CDR1 SGDLS and CDR2 YYNGEE. This CDR3 is built from 14 residues. CDR3 region: CASSASGRSYGYTF. CDR3 nucleotide sequence: TGTGCCAGCAGCGCCTCCGGGAGGTCCTATGGCTACACCTTC.

V gene TRBV16 combines with J gene TRBJ2-1; 9 bases line up with TRBD2. Trimming removed 5 bases from V and 7 bases from J; junction bases left unmatched: 6. CDR1 KGHSY and CDR2 FQNENV come from the germline V gene. CDR3 length: 14 amino acids. Written as DNA, the CDR3 is TGTGCCAGCAGCAGCGGGAGGCCGCCGAATGAGCAGTTCTTC. It codes for CASSSGRPPNEQFF.